The 10 T cell receptor beta chains below come from one sample, sequenced in a study of shared clonotypes between healthy human individuals. TCRdb's copy holds only in-frame clones and misses some; the assay was immunoSEQ multiplex PCR. The sample lists under 1,900,000 clones; 98% to 99% were seen once. Sequenced material: naive CD4+ T cells sorted from blood. The subset denotes: CD45RA+ positively selected. All receptors derive from a man in his thirties or forties in good health.

The CDR3 DNA reads as TGTGCCAGCAGTAGTCAGGGCTTAAAGAACACTGAAGCTTTCTTT. This gives the protein CASSSQGLKNTEAFF. V is TRBV6-5 and J is TRBJ1-1; tentatively, D is TRBD1 (5 bases). This CDR3 spans 15 amino acids. Germline CDR1 MNHEY, CDR2 SVGAGI. V was clipped by 5 bases and J by 1 base, with 14 bases between them.

This sequence joins TRBV11-2 and TRBJ2-1; 9 bases fit TRBD2. There are 15 residues in the CDR3. Germline V gives CDR1 SGHAT, CDR2 FQNNGV. V trimming: 1 base; J trimming: 7 bases; junction bases outside the gene matches: 5. As DNA, the CDR3 is TGTGCCAGCAGCTTAGGGGGTAGCGGGAGTAATGAGCAGTTCTTC. This codes for CASSLGGSGSNEQFF. Full variable domain (rest looked up from reference TRBV11-2 and TRBJ2-1): EAGVAQSPRYKIIEKRQSVAFWCNPISGHATLYWYQQILGQGPKLLIQFQNNGVVDDSQLPKDRFSAERLKGVDSTLKIQPAKLEDSAVYLCASSLGGSGSNEQFFGPGTRLTVL.

The chain couples TRBV5-6 to TRBJ1-3, with 7 nucleotides matching TRBD1. With 3 bases clipped from V and 7 bases from J, the junction kept 7 bases outside the gene matches. The CDR3 sequence is 14 residues long. CDR1 is SGHDT and CDR2 is YYEEEE in the germline V gene. CDR3 sequence reads: CASSSQGVWNTIYF. CDR3 nucleotides: TGTGCCAGCAGCTCGCAGGGGGTTTGGAACACCATATATTTT.

The chain has TRBV4-3 and TRBJ2-1; D call uncertain. V was cut by 5 bases and J by 1 base, with 3 bases left in between. The CDR3 is 12 residues long. Germline CDR1 and CDR2: LGHNA and YSLEER. The CDR3: CASSTSYNEQFF. The DNA for the CDR3 is TGCGCCAGCAGCACATCCTACAATGAGCAGTTCTTC.

The CDR3 bases are TGTGCCAGCAGTCCCCCCCCGACAGGACAGGGTAATAAGAACACTGAAGCTTTCTTT. Translated: CASSPPPTGQGNKNTEAFF. The rearrangement links TRBV9 to TRBJ1-1; 8 bases agree with TRBD1. V gave up 5 bases and J gave up 1 base; unmatched junction bases: 19. Germline lookup yields CDR1 SGDLS and CDR2 YYNGEE. The CDR3 has 19 residues.

CDR3 nucleotides: TGTGCCAGCTCACCCAGACAGGGATGGGAGACCCAGTACTTC. This translates into CASSPRQGWETQYF. The chain joins TRBV18 to TRBJ2-5, with 7 bases matching TRBD1. The CDR3 runs to 14 residues. With V trimmed by 3 bases and J by 5 bases, 6 bases remained unmatched. The germline V gene encodes CDR1 KGHSH and CDR2 LQKENI.

V gene TRBV5-4 combines with J gene TRBJ2-3; TRBD1 aligns across 9 bases. The germline gives CDR1 SGHNT, CDR2 YYREEE (reference sequence). J was trimmed by 3 bases and V by 0 bases; bases with no gene match: 2. The CDR3 contains 15 residues. This CDR3 reads CASSLGTGATDTQYF. CDR3 coding DNA: TGTGCCAGCAGCTTGGGGACAGGGGCGACAGATACGCAGTATTTT.

This rearrangement joins TRBV7-9 to TRBJ2-1; D is undetermined. Deletions cut 1 base from V and 8 bases from J, with 9 bases between. Germline V gives CDR1 SEHNR, CDR2 FQNEAQ (reference sequence). The CDR3 is made up of 13 amino acids. The CDR3 region is CASSLVYGDEQFF. DNA for the CDR3: TGTGCCAGCAGCTTAGTCTATGGGGATGAGCAGTTCTTC.

The genes are TRBV27 and TRBJ2-3; D is undetermined. Germline CDR1 and CDR2: MNHEY and SMNVEV (reference sequence). The germline V and J ends were trimmed by 3 bases and 2 bases, with 9 bases remaining between them. The CDR3 spans 14 residues. The DNA for the CDR3 is TGTGCCAGCAGTTTTTTGACCACCACAGATACGCAGTATTTT. It codes for CASSFLTTTDTQYF.

In this sample, this clone turned up once. The chain has TRBV10-2 and TRBJ1-1, with a tentative D call TRBD1 (5 bases). V was trimmed by 5 bases and J by 4 bases, leaving 11 bases between them. This CDR3 has 13 residues. Germline assignment: CDR1 WSHSY and CDR2 SAAADI. The CDR3 protein is CASSSQGATEAFF. The CDR3, as DNA: TGCGCCAGCAGTTCTCAAGGGGCCACTGAAGCTTTCTTT.